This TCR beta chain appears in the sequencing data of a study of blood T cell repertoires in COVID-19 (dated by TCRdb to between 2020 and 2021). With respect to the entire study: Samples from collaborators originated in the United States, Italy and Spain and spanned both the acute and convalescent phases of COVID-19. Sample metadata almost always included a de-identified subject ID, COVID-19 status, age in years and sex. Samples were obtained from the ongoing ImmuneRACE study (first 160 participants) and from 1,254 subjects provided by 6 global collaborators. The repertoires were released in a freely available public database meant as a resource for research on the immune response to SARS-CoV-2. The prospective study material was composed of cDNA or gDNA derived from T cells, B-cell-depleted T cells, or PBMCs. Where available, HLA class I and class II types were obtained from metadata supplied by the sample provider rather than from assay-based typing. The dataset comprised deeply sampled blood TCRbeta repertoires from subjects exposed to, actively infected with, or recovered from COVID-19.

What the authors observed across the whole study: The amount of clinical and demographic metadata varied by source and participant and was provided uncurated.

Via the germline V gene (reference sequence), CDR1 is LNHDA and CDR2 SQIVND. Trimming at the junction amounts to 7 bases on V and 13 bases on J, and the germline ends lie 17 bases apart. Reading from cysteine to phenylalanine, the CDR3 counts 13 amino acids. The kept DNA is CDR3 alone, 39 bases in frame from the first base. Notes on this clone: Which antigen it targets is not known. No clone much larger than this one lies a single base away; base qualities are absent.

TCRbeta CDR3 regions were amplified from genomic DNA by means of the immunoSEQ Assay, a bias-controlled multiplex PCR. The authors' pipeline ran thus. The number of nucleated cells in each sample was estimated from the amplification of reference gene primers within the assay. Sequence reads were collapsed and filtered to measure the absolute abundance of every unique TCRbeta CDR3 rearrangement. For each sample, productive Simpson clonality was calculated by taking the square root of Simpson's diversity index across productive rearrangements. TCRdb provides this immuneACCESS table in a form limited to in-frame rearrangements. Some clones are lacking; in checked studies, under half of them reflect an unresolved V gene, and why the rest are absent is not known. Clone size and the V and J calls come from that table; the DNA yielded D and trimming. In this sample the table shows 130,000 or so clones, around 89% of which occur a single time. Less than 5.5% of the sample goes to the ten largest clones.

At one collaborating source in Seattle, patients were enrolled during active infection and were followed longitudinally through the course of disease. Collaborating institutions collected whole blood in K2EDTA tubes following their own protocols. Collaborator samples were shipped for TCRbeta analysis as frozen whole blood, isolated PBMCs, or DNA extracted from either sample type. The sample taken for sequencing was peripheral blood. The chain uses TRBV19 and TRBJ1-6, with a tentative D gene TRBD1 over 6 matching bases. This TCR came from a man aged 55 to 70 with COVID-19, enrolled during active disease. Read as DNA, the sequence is TGTGCCAGTAAGTTGGGGGGGCTGAAGCCCCTCCACTTT. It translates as CASKLGGLKPLHF.